The 6 T cell receptor beta chains presented below share a single source sample, sequenced in a study of OX40 agonist ivuxolimab in advanced cancers. TCRdb keeps only in-frame clones here, not all; method: immunoSEQ multiplex PCR. This table holds tens of thousands of clones, roughly 80% found once. The material was CD4+ or CD8+ T cells sorted from blood, obtained in a trial of the OX40 agonist ivuxolimab. Source of these receptors: an adult with an advanced solid tumor such as melanoma, head and neck, liver or kidney cancer.

This clone showed up just a few times. The chain joins TRBV6-5 to TRBJ2-2; no definite D call. Trimming removed 0 bases at V and 0 bases at J, with 8 bases between. Germline values: CDR1 MNHEY, CDR2 SVGAGI. This CDR3 spans 16 amino acids. The CDR3, as DNA: TGTGCCAGCAGTTACTCGATGCCGGCGAACACCGGGGAGCTGTTTTTT. Translation: CASSYSMPANTGELFF.

The J gene is TRBJ2-2, the V gene TRBV27; a possible D gene is TRBD2 (6 bases). The CDR3 is 15 residues long. V shed 7 bases and J shed 5 bases, with 17 bases lying between them. In germline, CDR1 is MNHEY, CDR2 SMNVEV (reference sequence). As DNA, the CDR3 is TGTGCCAGCACCCCCGTACAGGAGGGGACCGGGGAGCTGTTTTTT. Its protein is CASTPVQEGTGELFF.

This chain joins TRBV27 and TRBJ2-1; tentatively, D is TRBD2 (5 bases). CDR3 length: 14 residues. Germline V gene data show CDR1 as MNHEY and CDR2 as SMNVEV (reference sequence). V was trimmed by 5 bases and J by 7 bases, leaving 15 bases between them. CDR3: CASSEIGRRNEQFF. CDR3 DNA sequence: TGTGCCAGCAGTGAGATCGGTAGGAGGAATGAGCAGTTCTTC.

This chain connects TRBV29-1 to TRBJ1-1; 7 bases are shared with TRBD1. J lost 1 base, V lost 6 bases, and 5 bases had no gene match. The CDR3 extends over 13 amino acids. CDR1 and CDR2 from the germline V gene are SQVTM and ANQGSEA. This CDR3 is CSVARDRNTEAFF. CDR3 coding DNA: TGCAGCGTCGCCCGGGACAGGAACACTGAAGCTTTCTTT.

The chain combines TRBV27 with TRBJ1-2, with D perhaps TRBD1 (5 bases). With 1 base removed from V and 1 base from J, the gap between germline ends came to 10 bases. The CDR3 runs to 15 residues. Germline V lookup: CDR1 MNHEY, CDR2 SMNVEV (reference sequence). The CDR3 spells CASSLLGHGNYGYTF. CDR3 coding DNA: TGTGCCAGCAGTTTATTGGGGCATGGTAACTATGGCTACACCTTC.

This clone was detected only once. The CDR3 loop is CSSAGGIEAFF. Written as DNA, the CDR3 is TGCAGTTCCGCTGGGGGGATTGAAGCTTTCTTT. This chain connects TRBV20-1 to TRBJ1-1, with a tentative D call TRBD1 (5 bases). Germline CDR1 DFQATT, CDR2 SNEGSKA (reference sequence). V shed 8 bases and J shed 7 bases, with 14 bases lying between them. This CDR3 spans 11 amino acids.